The 26 T cell receptor beta chains reported below all come from one sample, sequenced in a study of low-dose radiotherapy and immunotherapy resistance in tumors. TRAV- and TRBV-specific primers primed first-strand cDNA, covering alpha and beta chains. TCRs were put through around 20 PCR cycles of amplification with Phusion. A constant-region primer and the V-primer adapter served as the primer pair. From the reads, TCRdb called clonotypes with MiXCR, one entry per CDR3 protein. Of 65,000 to 100,000 distinct CDR3 sequences listed, roughly a sixth are singletons. Time point meaning: before trial treatment. This material consisted of PBMCs, taken before treatment. The receptor set was obtained from a male donor with prostate cancer.

This clonotype was seen ten or more times. The V and J genes are TRBV29-1 and TRBJ1-6; no clear D gene. Germline assignment: CDR1 SQVTM and CDR2 ANQGSEA. With 7 bases removed from V and 7 bases from J, the gap between germline ends came to 11 bases. The CDR3 contains 12 residues. The DNA of the CDR3 is TGCAGCGCAAGGGAAGGGAATTCACCCCTCCACTTT. This translates into CSAREGNSPLHF.

This clonotype was observed at least ten times. The CDR3 region has the DNA TGTGCCAGCAAGCTTGGCAATGAGCAGTTCTTC. This encodes CASKLGNEQFF. The J gene is TRBJ2-1, the V gene TRBV2; D not certain. Germline CDR1 is SNHLY and CDR2 is FYNNEI. The CDR3 extends over 11 amino acids. V was clipped by 7 bases and J by 6 bases, with 7 bases between them.

This clonotype was picked up many times. The chain uses TRBV2 and TRBJ2-2, with TRBD1 matching 8 bases. CDR3 size: 15 residues. CDR1 is SNHLY and CDR2 is FYNNEI in the germline V gene. Losses at the gene ends were 5 bases for V and 4 bases for J; bases not matched to a gene: 6. The CDR3 protein is CASSRRGRGTGELFF. The CDR3 DNA sequence: TGTGCCAGCAGTCGCAGGGGGCGCGGCACCGGGGAGCTGTTTTTT.

The chain uses TRBV12-3 or TRBV12-4 and TRBJ2-7; TRBD2 matches 8 bases. V gave up 3 bases and J gave up 0 bases; unmatched junction bases: 1. The length of the CDR3 is 14 residues. The CDR3 reads CASSLGLGSYEQYF. DNA of the CDR3: TGTGCCAGCAGTTTGGGACTAGGCTCCTACGAGCAGTACTTC.

This clonotype showed up many times. This chain uses TRBV5-4 with TRBJ2-3; 10 positions match TRBD2. Trimming took 5 bases from V and 6 from J; bases not matched to a gene: 9. Germline CDR1 SGHNT, CDR2 YYREEE (reference sequence). The CDR3 consists of 15 residues. In DNA, the CDR3 is TGTGCCAGCAGGGATCAGCGGGGGGGCCGGGATACGCAGTATTTT. Amino acid sequence: CASRDQRGGRDTQYF. The complete variable domain, with remaining parts taken from reference TRBV5-4 and TRBJ2-3, reads ETGVTQSPTHLIKTRGQQVTLRCSSQSGHNTVSWYQQALGQGPQFIFQYYREEENGRGNFPPRFSGLQFPNYSSELNVNALELDDSALYLCASRDQRGGRDTQYFGPGTRLTVL.

This clonotype has just one count. V usage is TRBV5-1 and J usage is TRBJ2-5, with D possibly matching TRBD1 (6 bases). V dropped 0 bases and J dropped 4 bases, with 7 bases sitting between them. Germline V gene sequence: CDR1 SGHRS, CDR2 YFSETQ. This CDR3 comprises 13 residues. CDR3 region: CASSLVQGETQYF. CDR3 DNA sequence: TGCGCCAGCAGCTTGGTACAGGGAGAGACCCAGTACTTC.

This clonotype was detected ten times or more. The chain recombines TRBV20-1 with TRBJ1-5, with D perhaps TRBD1 (5 bases). CDR3 length: 14 residues. CDR1 and CDR2 from the germline V gene are DFQATT and SNEGSKA (reference sequence). Trimming cost V 1 base and J 3 bases, with 10 bases left between them. The CDR3 region is CSARARQPNQPQHF. The DNA for the CDR3 is TGCAGTGCTAGAGCCCGACAGCCCAATCAGCCCCAGCATTTT.

This clonotype was counted many times. The chain carries TRBV7-9 and TRBJ2-7; perhaps TRBD1 as D (5 bases). Deletions cut 3 bases from V and 0 bases from J, with 9 bases between. CDR1 and CDR2 from the germline V gene are SEHNR and FQNEAQ (reference sequence). This CDR3 comprises 14 residues. CDR3 nucleotides: TGTGCCAGCAGCTTCAGGGTTTACTCCTACGAGCAGTACTTC. Amino acids: CASSFRVYSYEQYF.

This clonotype was recorded at least ten times. The chain carries TRBV29-1 and TRBJ1-1; a weak D match, TRBD1 (5 bases). The CDR3 extends over 10 amino acids. V lost 3 bases, J lost 11 bases, and 10 bases lay in between. Germline values: CDR1 SQVTM, CDR2 ANQGSEA. DNA of the CDR3: TGCAGCGTTGATTGGGGGGAGGCTTTCTTT. Protein: CSVDWGEAFF.

This clonotype appeared many times. V usage is TRBV20-1 and J usage is TRBJ2-2, with 7 bases lining up with TRBD2. The CDR3 contains 15 residues. Germline-derived CDR1 and CDR2 are DFQATT and SNEGSKA (reference sequence). J gave up 4 bases and V 1 base, and 6 bases lay outside the gene matches. This CDR3 is CSARVRGSGTGELFF. As DNA, the CDR3 is TGCAGTGCTAGAGTGCGGGGGTCGGGCACCGGGGAGCTGTTTTTT.

In its sample, this clonotype was seen many times. The CDR3 loop is CASSLAPGGPSISYGYTF. CDR3 DNA sequence: TGTGCCAGCAGCTTAGCCCCAGGGGGCCCATCGATTTCCTATGGCTACACCTTC. The chain is built from TRBV11-2 and TRBJ1-2; 8 bases are shared with TRBD1. Germline V gives CDR1 SGHAT, CDR2 FQNNGV. Unmatched junction bases numbered 14, after V lost 1 base and J lost 4 bases. The CDR3 sequence is 18 residues long.

The chain is built from TRBV5-5 and TRBJ1-1; possibly TRBD1 for D (6 bases). V dropped 3 bases and J dropped 3 bases, with 12 bases sitting between them. Germline V CDR1 and CDR2: SGHKS, YYEKEE (reference sequence). The CDR3 spans 14 residues. The CDR3 is CASSSGVGYTEAFF. The CDR3 coding sequence is TGTGCCAGCAGCTCAGGGGTAGGGTACACTGAAGCTTTCTTT.

In this sample, this clonotype turned up once. The rearrangement joins TRBV13 to TRBJ1-1; D uncertain. CDR3 length equals 15 residues. V was pared by 3 bases and J by 5 bases, with 16 bases between. Germline V gene sequence: CDR1 PRHDT, CDR2 FYEKMQ (reference sequence). CDR3 DNA: TGTGCCAGCAGCTTTGACCCCGTGCAGGCAACTGAAGCTTTCTTT. Its protein product is CASSFDPVQATEAFF. Supplemented by reference TRBV13 and TRBJ1-1, the full variable domain reads AAGVIQSPRHLIKEKRETATLKCYPIPRHDTVYWYQQGPGQDPQFLISFYEKMQSDKGSIPDRFSAQQFSDYHSELNMSSLELGDSALYFCASSFDPVQATEAFFGQGTRLTVV.

This CDR3 reads CASSSQGTQNSPLHF. The CDR3 coding sequence is TGCGCCAGCAGCTCGCAGGGCACCCAGAATTCACCCCTCCACTTT. The V and J genes are TRBV5-1 and TRBJ1-6, with D tentatively TRBD1 (5 bases). CDR3 size: 15 residues. V lost 3 bases to trimming and J lost 7 bases, with 14 bases between them. Germline CDR1 is SGHRS and CDR2 is YFSETQ.

This clonotype has at least ten counts. The chain carries TRBV5-5 and TRBJ1-5; D is undetermined. Germline CDR1 and CDR2: SGHKS and YYEKEE (reference sequence). The germline V and J ends were trimmed by 0 bases and 5 bases, with 6 bases remaining between them. The CDR3 loop spans 13 amino acids. CDR3 DNA: TGTGCCAGCAGCTTGGACAATGATCAGCCCCAGCATTTT. Translation: CASSLDNDQPQHF. Drawing the rest from reference TRBV5-5 and TRBJ1-5, the complete variable domain is DAGVTQSPTHLIKTRGQQVTLRCSPISGHKSVSWYQQVLGQGPQFIFQYYEKEERGRGNFPDRFSARQFPNYSSELNVNALLLGDSALYLCASSLDNDQPQHFGDGTRLSIL.

This clonotype showed up many times. V usage is TRBV12-3 or TRBV12-4 and J usage is TRBJ2-5; D is perhaps TRBD1 (7 bases). V lost 4 bases and J 5 bases, leaving 17 bases between the germline ends. The CDR3 totals 15 residues. CDR3 loop: CASSYNRGGGETQYF. CDR3 sequence (DNA): TGTGCCAGCAGTTACAACAGGGGTGGAGGGGAGACCCAGTACTTC.

Worth noting for this clonotype: This is likely an artifact of a read error, given a far larger clone one base away. The chain is built from TRBV5-1 and TRBJ1-6, with D possibly matching TRBD1 (5 bases). In germline, CDR1 is SGHRS, CDR2 YFSETQ. The CDR3 consists of 17 residues. The CDR3, as DNA: TGCGCCAGCAGCCAAGATTTAGCCGAGGGGCGAGGATCACCCCACCACTTT. This encodes CASSQDLAEGRGSPHHF.

This clonotype appeared many times. The V call is TRBV5-5, the J call TRBJ2-7; TRBD1 matches 7 bases. Germline CDR1 reads SGHKS; CDR2 reads YYEKEE (reference sequence). The CDR3 loop spans 13 amino acids. The junction had 4 bases not matched to a gene; V was cut back by 4 bases and J by 3 bases. CDR3 sequence (DNA): TGTGCCAGCAGCCCCGGACAGGACTACGAGCAGTACTTC. The encoded protein is CASSPGQDYEQYF.

In its sample, this clonotype was seen many times. V gene TRBV5-1 combines with J gene TRBJ2-7; 10 bases agree with TRBD1. J gave up 3 bases and V 3 bases, and 3 bases lay outside the gene matches. This CDR3 contains 14 residues. Germline lookup yields CDR1 SGHRS and CDR2 YFSETQ. The chain's CDR3 is CASSSTGGIYEQYF. Here the CDR3 DNA reads TGCGCCAGCAGCTCGACAGGGGGCATCTACGAGCAGTACTTC.

In its sample, this clonotype was seen many times. The rearrangement uses TRBV5-1 and TRBJ2-1; weak D call: TRBD1 (5 bases). Looked up from germline, CDR1 is SGHRS and CDR2 is YFSETQ. V was cut by 0 bases and J by 4 bases, with 8 bases left in between. The CDR3 extends over 14 amino acids. The CDR3 DNA reads as TGCGCCAGCAGCTTGGGACAGACTTACAATGAGCAGTTCTTC. The encoded protein is CASSLGQTYNEQFF.

Comment on this clonotype: This likely came from a read error, as a far larger clone is one base away. This rearrangement joins TRBV5-8 to TRBJ1-4; D ambiguous. CDR3 length: 16 amino acids. Between the trimmed V and J ends, which lost 0 bases and 7 bases, there was a span of 16 bases. The germline V gene has CDR1 SGHTS and CDR2 YDEGEE. The CDR3 spells CASSLEGRPRGEKLFF. The DNA of the CDR3 is TGTGCCAGCAGCTTGGAAGGTAGGCCCCGGGGTGAAAAACTGTTTTTT.

This clonotype was found many times. V gene TRBV3-1 combines with J gene TRBJ2-2; D is possibly TRBD1 (6 bases). The V gene's germline CDR1 is LGHDT and CDR2 YNNKEL (reference sequence). V shed 4 bases and J shed 3 bases, with 15 bases lying between them. This CDR3 has 16 amino acids. The CDR3 region is CASSPSGGLDTGELFF. The CDR3 DNA follows: TGTGCCAGCAGCCCCTCTGGGGGCCTAGACACCGGGGAGCTGTTTTTT.

This clonotype was observed a single time. This chain joins TRBV3-1 and TRBJ2-5, with 12 bases identical to TRBD2. The CDR3 is made up of 16 amino acids. V dropped 1 base and J dropped 7; count of bases not matched to a gene: 7. Germline V gives CDR1 LGHDT, CDR2 YNNKEL (reference sequence). The CDR3 sequence is CASSQGLAGGQATQYF. CDR3 DNA sequence: TGTGCCAGCAGCCAAGGCCTAGCGGGGGGGCAGGCGACCCAGTACTTC.

There are many counts of this clonotype. This rearrangement joins TRBV3-1 to TRBJ1-5; 8 bases line up with TRBD1. Germline V gene sequence: CDR1 LGHDT, CDR2 YNNKEL (reference sequence). The CDR3 spans 14 residues. Trimming at V came to 5 bases and at J to 6 bases, leaving 6 bases not matched to a gene. The DNA for the CDR3 is TGTGCCAGCAGCGAACAGGGGGTCGCTCAGCCCCAGCATTTT. Its protein is CASSEQGVAQPQHF.

The sample holds a few counts of this clonotype. A much larger clonotype is one base distant, so this may be a read error. The chain couples TRBV5-1 to TRBJ2-7, with 9 positions matching TRBD1. The CDR3 consists of 13 residues. CDR1 is SGHRS and CDR2 is YFSETQ in the germline V gene. CDR3 in amino acids: CTSSWDRDREQYF. The CDR3 DNA reads as TGCACCAGCAGTTGGGACAGGGATAGGGAGCAGTACTTC. Combining the CDR3 with reference TRBV5-1 and TRBJ2-7 gives the whole variable domain KAGVTQTPRYLIKTRGQQVTLSCSPISGHRSVSWYQQTPGQGLQFLFEYFSETQRNKGNFPGRFSGRQFSNSRSEMNVSTLELGDSALYLCTSSWDRDREQYFGPGTRLTVT.

In its sample, this clonotype is medium-sized (0.01 to 0.1%). The gene calls are TRBV5-5 and TRBJ2-1; D not certain. This CDR3 comprises 12 residues. Germline-derived CDR1 and CDR2 are SGHKS and YYEKEE (reference sequence). V lost 1 base, J lost 6 bases, and 5 bases lay in between. CDR3 region: CASSLRANEQFF. DNA for the CDR3: TGTGCCAGCAGCTTGCGGGCCAATGAGCAGTTCTTC.